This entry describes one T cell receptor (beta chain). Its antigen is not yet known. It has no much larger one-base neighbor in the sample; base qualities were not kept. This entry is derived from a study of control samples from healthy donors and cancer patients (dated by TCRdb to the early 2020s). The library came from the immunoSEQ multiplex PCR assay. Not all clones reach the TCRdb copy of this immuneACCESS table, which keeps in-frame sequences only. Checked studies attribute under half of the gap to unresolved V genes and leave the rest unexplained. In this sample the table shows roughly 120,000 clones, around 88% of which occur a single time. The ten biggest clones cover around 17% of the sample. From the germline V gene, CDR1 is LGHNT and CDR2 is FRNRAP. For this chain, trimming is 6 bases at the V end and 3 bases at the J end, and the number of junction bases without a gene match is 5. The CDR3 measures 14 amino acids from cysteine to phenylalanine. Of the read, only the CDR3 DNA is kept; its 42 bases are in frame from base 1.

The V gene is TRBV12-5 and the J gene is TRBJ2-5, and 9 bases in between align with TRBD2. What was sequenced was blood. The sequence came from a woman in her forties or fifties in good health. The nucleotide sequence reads TGTGCTAGTGGGTCTAGCGGGGCCGAAGAGACCCAGTACTTC. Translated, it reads CASGSSGAEETQYF.